These 8 T cell receptor beta chains were all obtained from the same sample, sequenced in a study of technical replicates of blood from a handful of donors (dated by TCRdb to about 2017). Library construction relied on the immunoSEQ multiplex PCR assay. TCRdb mirrors the immuneACCESS table, restricted to in-frame sequences. Some clones are absent from its copies; in checked studies, under half trace to an unresolved V gene, and the reason for the others is unknown. This sample is represented by about 66,000 clones; approximately 88% of them were singletons. Roughly 4.6% of the sample lies in the top ten. Sequenced sample: PBMCs. The receptor source for this set is a human donor in good health. Some clones in this sample may be carry-over from other donors' samples.

The chain is built from TRBV5-1 and TRBJ2-5; TRBD2 matches at 8 bases. This CDR3 spans 16 amino acids. V gave up 3 bases and J gave up 5 bases; unmatched junction bases: 12. Germline CDR1 reads SGHRS; CDR2 reads YFSETQ. The CDR3 region is CASSSGGVLGWETQYF. CDR3 nucleotides: TGCGCCAGCAGCTCCGGGGGGGTCTTGGGCTGGGAGACCCAGTACTTC.

The CDR3 sequence: CASSEFPGINEKLFF. The DNA of the CDR3 is TGTGCCAGCAGTGAATTCCCAGGTATTAATGAAAAACTGTTTTTT. The gene calls are TRBV6-1 and TRBJ1-4; D call uncertain. Germline assignment: CDR1 MNHNS and CDR2 SASEGT. This CDR3 has 15 residues. The V gene lost 2 bases and the J gene lost 4 bases, with 11 bases spanning the gap.

V and J are TRBV4-3 and TRBJ1-4; D might be TRBD1 (5 bases). Deletions cut 4 bases from V and 6 bases from J, with 15 bases between. The CDR3 runs 15 residues. Germline V CDR1 and CDR2: LGHNA, YSLEER. The chain's CDR3 is CASSLYRTPDEKLFF. The CDR3, as DNA: TGCGCCAGCAGCCTTTACAGGACACCGGATGAAAAACTGTTTTTT.

This clone was observed a few times. The J gene is TRBJ1-1, the V gene TRBV30; possible D gene TRBD1, 5 bases. With 2 bases removed from V and 11 bases from J, the gap between germline ends came to 18 bases. The CDR3 has 13 amino acids. CDR1 is GTSNPN and CDR2 is SVGIG in the germline V gene (reference sequence). CDR3 bases: TGTGCCTGGAGTTCAGGAGGGGCCGTTCCCGCTTTCTTT. This sequence encodes CAWSSGGAVPAFF. Filled out from reference TRBV30 and TRBJ1-1, the complete variable domain reads SQTIHQWPATLVQPVGSPLSLECTVEGTSNPNLYWYRQAAGRGLQLLFYSVGIGQISSEVPQNLSASRPQDRQFILSSKKLLLSDSGFYLCAWSSGGAVPAFFGQGTRLTVV.

This clone was recorded only once. The chain carries TRBV25-1 and TRBJ2-7; TRBD2 matches at 8 bases. CDR1 is MGHDK and CDR2 is SYGVNS in the germline V gene. This CDR3 comprises 15 residues. Unmatched junction bases numbered 4, after V lost 3 bases and J lost 0 bases. The chain's CDR3 is CASSDRGGASYEQYF. The DNA of the CDR3 is TGTGCCAGCAGTGACCGGGGGGGGGCCTCCTACGAGCAGTACTTC.

This chain uses TRBV6-4 with TRBJ2-4, with 11 bases lining up with TRBD1. The junction had 14 bases not matched to a gene; V was cut back by 3 bases and J by 4 bases. The CDR3 contains 19 residues. Germline V gene data show CDR1 as MRHNA and CDR2 as SNTAGT. Here the CDR3 DNA reads TGTGCCAGCAGTGAAGAGGGGACAGGGGGTTACCAATCAAAAAACATTCAGTACTTC. The encoded protein is CASSEEGTGGYQSKNIQYF.

The chain has TRBV7-2 and TRBJ2-5, with 8 bases that match TRBD2. This CDR3 contains 15 residues. The V and J ends lost 1 base and 2 bases, in that order; junction bases with no gene match: 3. The germline V gene has CDR1 SGHTA and CDR2 FQGNSA. The CDR3 nucleotides read TGTGCCAGCAGCTTAGACGGGGGGGAGCAAGAGACCCAGTACTTC. It is translated as CASSLDGGEQETQYF. The whole variable domain, remainder taken from reference TRBV7-2 and TRBJ2-5, is GAGVSQSPSNKVTEKGKDVELRCDPISGHTALYWYRQSLGQGLEFLIYFQGNSAPDKSGLPSDRFSAERTGGSVSTLTIQRTQQEDSAVYLCASSLDGGEQETQYFGPGTRLLVL.

The gene calls are TRBV2 and TRBJ2-7; D remains ambiguous. The CDR3 length is 14 residues. The germline V gene encodes CDR1 SNHLY and CDR2 FYNNEI. The V end was cut by 3 bases, the J end by 1 base, with 10 bases between. As DNA, the CDR3 is TGTGCCAGCAGTGAGTCTCCGGTGTCCTACGAGCAGTACTTC. This translates into CASSESPVSYEQYF.